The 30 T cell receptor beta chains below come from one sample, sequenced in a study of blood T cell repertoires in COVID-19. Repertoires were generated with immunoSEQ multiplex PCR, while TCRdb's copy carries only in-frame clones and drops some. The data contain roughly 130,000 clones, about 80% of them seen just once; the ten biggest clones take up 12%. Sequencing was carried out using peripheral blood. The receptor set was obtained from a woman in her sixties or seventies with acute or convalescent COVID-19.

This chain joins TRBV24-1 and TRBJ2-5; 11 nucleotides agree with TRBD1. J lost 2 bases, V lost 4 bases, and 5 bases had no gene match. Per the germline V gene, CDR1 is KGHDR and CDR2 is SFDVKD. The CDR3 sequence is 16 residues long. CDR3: CATSEPGTGGQETQYF. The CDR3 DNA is TGTGCCACCAGTGAGCCCGGGACAGGGGGTCAAGAGACCCAGTACTTC.

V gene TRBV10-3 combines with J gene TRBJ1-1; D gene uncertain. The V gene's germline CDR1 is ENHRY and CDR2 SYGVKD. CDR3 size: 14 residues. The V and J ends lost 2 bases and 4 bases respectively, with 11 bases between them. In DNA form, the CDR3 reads TGTGCCATCAGTGAGGGGCCGGGGAGCACTGAAGCTTTCTTT. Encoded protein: CAISEGPGSTEAFF.

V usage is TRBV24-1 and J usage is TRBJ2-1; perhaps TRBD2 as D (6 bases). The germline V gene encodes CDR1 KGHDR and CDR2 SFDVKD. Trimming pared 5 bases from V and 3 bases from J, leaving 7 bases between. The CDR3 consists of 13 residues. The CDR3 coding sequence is TGTGCCACCAGTGGGGGGGTCTACAATGAGCAGTTCTTC. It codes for CATSGGVYNEQFF.

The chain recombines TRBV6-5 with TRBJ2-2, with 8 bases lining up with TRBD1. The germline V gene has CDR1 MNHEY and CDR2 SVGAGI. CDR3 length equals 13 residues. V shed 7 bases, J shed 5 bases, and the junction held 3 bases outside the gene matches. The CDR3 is CASNRGSTGELFF. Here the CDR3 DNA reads TGTGCCAGCAACAGGGGGTCTACCGGGGAGCTGTTTTTT.

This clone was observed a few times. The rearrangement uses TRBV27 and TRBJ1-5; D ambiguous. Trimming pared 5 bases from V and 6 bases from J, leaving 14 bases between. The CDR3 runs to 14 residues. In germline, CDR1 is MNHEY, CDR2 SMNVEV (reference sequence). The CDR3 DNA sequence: TGTGCCAGCAGTCCTTGGCAGGCTCCTCAGCCCCAGCATTTT. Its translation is CASSPWQAPQPQHF.

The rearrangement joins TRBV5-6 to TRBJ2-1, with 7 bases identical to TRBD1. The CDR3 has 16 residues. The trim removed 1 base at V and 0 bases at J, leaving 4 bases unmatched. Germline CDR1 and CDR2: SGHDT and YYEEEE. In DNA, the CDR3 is TGTGCCAGCAGCTTGCAACAGGGGAGCTCCTACAATGAGCAGTTCTTC. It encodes CASSLQQGSSYNEQFF.

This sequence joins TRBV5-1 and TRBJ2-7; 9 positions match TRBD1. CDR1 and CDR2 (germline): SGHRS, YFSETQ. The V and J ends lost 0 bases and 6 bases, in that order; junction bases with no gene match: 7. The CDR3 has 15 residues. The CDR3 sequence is CASSLEGQGTAEQYF. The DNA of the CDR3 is TGCGCCAGCAGCTTGGAGGGACAGGGTACTGCCGAGCAGTACTTC.

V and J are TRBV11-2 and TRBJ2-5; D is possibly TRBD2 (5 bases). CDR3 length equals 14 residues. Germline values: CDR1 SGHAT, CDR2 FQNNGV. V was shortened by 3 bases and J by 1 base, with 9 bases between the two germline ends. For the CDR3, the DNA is TGTGCCAGCAGCTTTGAGCGGACCCAAGAGACCCAGTACTTC. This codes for CASSFERTQETQYF.

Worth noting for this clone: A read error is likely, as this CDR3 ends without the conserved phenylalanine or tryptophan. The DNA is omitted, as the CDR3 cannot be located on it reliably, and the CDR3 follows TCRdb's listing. CDR3 residues: CASTRQISP. The gene calls are TRBV6-4 and TRBJ1-3; the D segment call TRBD1 is taken from the table without a DNA check. Germline CDR1 and CDR2: MRHNA and SNTAGT. The CDR3 spans 9 residues, counting both ends.

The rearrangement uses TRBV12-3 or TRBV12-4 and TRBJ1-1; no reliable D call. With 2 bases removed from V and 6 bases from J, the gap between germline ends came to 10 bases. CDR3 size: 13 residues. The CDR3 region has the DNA TGTGCCAGCAGTTTAAGGGAGCCCCCTGAAGCTTTCTTT. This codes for CASSLREPPEAFF.

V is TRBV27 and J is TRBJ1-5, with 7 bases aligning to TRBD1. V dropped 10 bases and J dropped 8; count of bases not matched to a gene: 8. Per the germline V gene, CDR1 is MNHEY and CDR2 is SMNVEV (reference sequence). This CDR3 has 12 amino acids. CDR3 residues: CATQTGNEPQHF. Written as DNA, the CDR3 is TGTGCCACCCAGACAGGGAATGAGCCCCAGCATTTT.

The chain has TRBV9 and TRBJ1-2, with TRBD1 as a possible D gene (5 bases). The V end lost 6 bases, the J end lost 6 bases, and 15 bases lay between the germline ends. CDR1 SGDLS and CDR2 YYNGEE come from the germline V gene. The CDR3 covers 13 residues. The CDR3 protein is CASKGAGMNGYTF. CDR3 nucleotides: TGTGCCAGCAAAGGAGCAGGGATGAATGGCTACACCTTC.

The CDR3 DNA reads as TGTGCCAGCAGTTCACAGGGGTTTCGTAATTCACCCCTCCACTTT. Translated, it gives CASSSQGFRNSPLHF. This chain links TRBV6-5 with TRBJ1-6; 7 bases fit TRBD1. Germline V gene data show CDR1 as MNHEY and CDR2 as SVGAGI. The V segment lost 4 bases and the J segment 6 bases; nucleotides outside the gene matches: 6. The CDR3 covers 15 residues.

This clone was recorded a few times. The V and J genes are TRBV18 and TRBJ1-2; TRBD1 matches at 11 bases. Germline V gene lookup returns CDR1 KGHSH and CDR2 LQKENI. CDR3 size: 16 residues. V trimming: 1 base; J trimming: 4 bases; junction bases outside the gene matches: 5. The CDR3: CASSPLRTGGTYGYTF. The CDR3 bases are TGTGCCAGCTCACCACTCAGGACAGGGGGCACCTATGGCTACACCTTC.

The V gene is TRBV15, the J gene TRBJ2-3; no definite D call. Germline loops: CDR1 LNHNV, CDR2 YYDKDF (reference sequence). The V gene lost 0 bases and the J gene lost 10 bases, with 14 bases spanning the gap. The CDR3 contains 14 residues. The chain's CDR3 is CATSRDYNSQAQYF. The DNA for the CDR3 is TGTGCCACCAGCAGAGATTATAACTCGCAGGCGCAGTATTTT.

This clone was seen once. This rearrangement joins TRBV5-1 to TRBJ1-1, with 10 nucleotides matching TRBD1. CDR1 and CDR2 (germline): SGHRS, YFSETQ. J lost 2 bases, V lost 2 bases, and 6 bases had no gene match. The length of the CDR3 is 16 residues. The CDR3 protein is CASSFHGTGANTEAFF. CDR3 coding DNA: TGCGCCAGCAGCTTCCACGGGACAGGGGCTAACACTGAAGCTTTCTTT.

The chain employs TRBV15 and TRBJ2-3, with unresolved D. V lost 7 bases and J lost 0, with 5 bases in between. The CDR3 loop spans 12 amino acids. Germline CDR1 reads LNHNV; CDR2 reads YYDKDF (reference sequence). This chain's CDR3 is CATTPSTDTQYF. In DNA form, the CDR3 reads TGTGCCACCACCCCTAGCACAGATACGCAGTATTTT.

This CDR3 is CASRLGADTQYF. The CDR3 DNA follows: TGTGCCAGCAGACTAGGAGCGGATACGCAGTATTTT. The rearrangement links TRBV3-1 (or the pseudogene TRBV3-2) to TRBJ2-3; tentatively, D is TRBD2 (5 bases). Trimming removed 6 bases from V and 6 bases from J, with 10 bases in between. This CDR3 is 12 amino acids long. Germline-derived CDR1 and CDR2 are LGHDT and YNNKEL (reference sequence).

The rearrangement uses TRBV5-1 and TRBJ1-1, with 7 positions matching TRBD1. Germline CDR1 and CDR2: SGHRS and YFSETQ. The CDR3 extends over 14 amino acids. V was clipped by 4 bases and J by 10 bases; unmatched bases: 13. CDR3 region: CASSDGTALGRAFF. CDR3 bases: TGCGCCAGCAGCGACGGGACAGCTTTAGGTAGAGCTTTCTTT. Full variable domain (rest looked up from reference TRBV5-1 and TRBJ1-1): KAGVTQTPRYLIKTRGQQVTLSCSPISGHRSVSWYQQTPGQGLQFLFEYFSETQRNKGNFPGRFSGRQFSNSRSEMNVSTLELGDSALYLCASSDGTALGRAFFGQGTRLTVV.

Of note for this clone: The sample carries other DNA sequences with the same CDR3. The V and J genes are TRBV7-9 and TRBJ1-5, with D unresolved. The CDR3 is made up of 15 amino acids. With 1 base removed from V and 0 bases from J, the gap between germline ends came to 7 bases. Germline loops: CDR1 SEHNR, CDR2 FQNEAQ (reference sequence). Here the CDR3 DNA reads TGTGCCAGCAGCTTAGGCGGATCTAGCAATCAGCCCCAGCATTTT. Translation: CASSLGGSSNQPQHF.

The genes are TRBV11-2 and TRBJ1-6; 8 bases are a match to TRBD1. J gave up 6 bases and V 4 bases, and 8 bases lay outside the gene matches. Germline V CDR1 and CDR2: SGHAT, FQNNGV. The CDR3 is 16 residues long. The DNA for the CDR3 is TGTGCCAGCAGCTACGACGAGGACAGGGTTAATTCACCCCTCCACTTT. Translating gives CASSYDEDRVNSPLHF.

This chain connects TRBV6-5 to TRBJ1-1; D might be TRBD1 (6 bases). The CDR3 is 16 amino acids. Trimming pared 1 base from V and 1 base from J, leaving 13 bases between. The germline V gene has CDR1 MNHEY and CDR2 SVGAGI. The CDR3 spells CASSYYRATGNTEAFF. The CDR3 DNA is TGTGCCAGCAGTTACTACAGGGCCACTGGGAACACTGAAGCTTTCTTT.

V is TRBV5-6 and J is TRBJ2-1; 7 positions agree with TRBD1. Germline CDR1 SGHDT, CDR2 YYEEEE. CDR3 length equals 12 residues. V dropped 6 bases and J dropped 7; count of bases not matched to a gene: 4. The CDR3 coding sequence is TGTGCCAGCACAACAGGGGCGAATGAGCAGTTCTTC. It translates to CASTTGANEQFF. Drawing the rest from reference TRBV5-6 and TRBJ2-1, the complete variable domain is DAGVTQSPTHLIKTRGQQVTLRCSPKSGHDTVSWYQQALGQGPQFIFQYYEEEERQRGNFPDRFSGHQFPNYSSELNVNALLLGDSALYLCASTTGANEQFFGPGTRLTVL.

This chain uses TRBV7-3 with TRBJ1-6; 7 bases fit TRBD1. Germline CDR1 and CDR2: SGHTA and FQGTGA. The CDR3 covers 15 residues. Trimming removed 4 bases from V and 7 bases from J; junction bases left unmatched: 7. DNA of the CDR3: TGTGCCAGCAGCTCCTCCGACAGGGCCAATTCACCCCTCCACTTT. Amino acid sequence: CASSSSDRANSPLHF.

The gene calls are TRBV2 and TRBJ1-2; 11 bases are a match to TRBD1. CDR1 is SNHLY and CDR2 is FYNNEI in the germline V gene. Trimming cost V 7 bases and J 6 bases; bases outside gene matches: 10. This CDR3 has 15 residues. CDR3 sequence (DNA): TGTGCCAGCACTGGGACAGGGGGAAACAGGGATGGCTACACCTTC. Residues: CASTGTGGNRDGYTF.

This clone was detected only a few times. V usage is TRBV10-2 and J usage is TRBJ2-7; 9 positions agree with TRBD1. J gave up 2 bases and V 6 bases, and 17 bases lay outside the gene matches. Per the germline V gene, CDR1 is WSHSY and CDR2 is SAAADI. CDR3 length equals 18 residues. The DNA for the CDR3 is TGCGCCAGCAGAGAGGACAGGGGACCGTTTCTTGTAGCCTACGAGCAGTACTTC. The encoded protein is CASREDRGPFLVAYEQYF.

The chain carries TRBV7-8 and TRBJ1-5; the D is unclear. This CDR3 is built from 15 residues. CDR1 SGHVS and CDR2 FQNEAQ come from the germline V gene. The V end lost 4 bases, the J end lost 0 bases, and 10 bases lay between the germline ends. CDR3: CASSSTAPSNQPQHF. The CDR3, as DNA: TGTGCCAGCAGCTCAACAGCACCTAGCAATCAGCCCCAGCATTTT.

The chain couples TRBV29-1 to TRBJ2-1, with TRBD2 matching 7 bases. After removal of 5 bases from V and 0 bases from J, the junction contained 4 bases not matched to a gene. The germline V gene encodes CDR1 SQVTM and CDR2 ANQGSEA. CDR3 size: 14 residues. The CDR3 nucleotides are TGCAGCGTTAGGGCGGGGGACTCCTACAATGAGCAGTTCTTC. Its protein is CSVRAGDSYNEQFF.

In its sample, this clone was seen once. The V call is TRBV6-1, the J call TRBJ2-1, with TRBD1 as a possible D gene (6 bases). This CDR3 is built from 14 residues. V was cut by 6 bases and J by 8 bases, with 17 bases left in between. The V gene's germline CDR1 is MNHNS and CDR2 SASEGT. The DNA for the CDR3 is TGTGCCAGCAGCCCAGGACAGTCTCCCCATGAGCAGTTCTTC. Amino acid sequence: CASSPGQSPHEQFF.

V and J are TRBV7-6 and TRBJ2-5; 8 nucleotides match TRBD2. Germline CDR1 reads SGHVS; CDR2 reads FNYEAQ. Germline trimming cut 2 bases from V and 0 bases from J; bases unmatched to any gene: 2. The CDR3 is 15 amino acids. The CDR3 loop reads CASSLQRGYQETQYF. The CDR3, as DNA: TGTGCCAGCAGCTTACAGCGGGGGTACCAAGAGACCCAGTACTTC.